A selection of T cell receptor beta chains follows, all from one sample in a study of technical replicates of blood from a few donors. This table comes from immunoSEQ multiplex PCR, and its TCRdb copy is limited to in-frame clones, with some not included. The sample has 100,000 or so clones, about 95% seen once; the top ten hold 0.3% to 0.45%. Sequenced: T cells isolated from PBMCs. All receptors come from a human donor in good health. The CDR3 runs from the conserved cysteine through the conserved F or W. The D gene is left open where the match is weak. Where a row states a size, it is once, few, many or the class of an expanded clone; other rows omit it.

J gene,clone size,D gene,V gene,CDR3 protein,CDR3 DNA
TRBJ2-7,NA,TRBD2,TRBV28,CASSFGGRSEQYF,TGTGCCAGCAGTTTTGGCGGGAGGTCCGAGCAGTACTTC
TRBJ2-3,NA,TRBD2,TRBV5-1,CASSLDTSGAGADTQYF,TGCGCCAGCAGCTTAGACACTAGCGGAGCCGGGGCAGATACGCAGTATTTT
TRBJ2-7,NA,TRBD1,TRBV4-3,CASSQDGTAFSYEQYF,TGCGCCAGCAGCCAGGACGGGACAGCCTTCTCCTACGAGCAGTACTTC
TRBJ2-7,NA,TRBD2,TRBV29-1,CSAVGGDVSYEQYF,TGCAGCGCCGTTGGGGGGGACGTATCCTACGAGCAGTACTTC
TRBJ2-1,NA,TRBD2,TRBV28,CASNPALAATGEQFF,TGTGCCAGCAACCCCGCACTAGCGGCCACCGGGGAGCAGTTCTTC
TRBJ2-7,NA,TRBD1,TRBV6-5,CASRPTGVDEQYF,TGTGCCAGCAGACCCACAGGGGTGGACGAGCAGTACTTC
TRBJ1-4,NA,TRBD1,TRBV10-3,CAISESGTGGEKLFF,TGTGCCATCAGTGAGTCCGGGACAGGGGGCGAAAAACTGTTTTTT
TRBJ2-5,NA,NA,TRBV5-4,CASSLSPGGGMETQYF,TGTGCCAGCAGCTTAAGCCCGGGCGGCGGGATGGAGACCCAGTACTTC
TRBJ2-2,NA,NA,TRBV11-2,CASSLVQGTGGELFF,TGTGCCAGCAGCTTAGTCCAGGGTACGGGCGGGGAGCTGTTTTTT
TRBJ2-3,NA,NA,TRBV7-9,CASSLTGEADTQYF,TGTGCCAGCAGCTTAACGGGAGAGGCAGATACGCAGTATTTT
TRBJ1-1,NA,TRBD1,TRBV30,CAWQRQGNTEAFF,TGTGCCTGGCAAAGACAGGGGAACACTGAAGCTTTCTTT
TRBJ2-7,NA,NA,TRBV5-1,CASSPGTGDTLRSYEQYF,TGCGCCAGCAGCCCCGGGACCGGGGACACTTTACGGTCCTACGAGCAGTACTTC
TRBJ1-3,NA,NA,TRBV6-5,CASSSATGSGNTIYF,TGTGCCAGCAGTTCCGCGACAGGCTCTGGAAACACCATATATTTT
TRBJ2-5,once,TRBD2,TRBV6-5,CASKKLAHQETQYF,TGTGCCAGCAAGAAACTAGCGCATCAAGAGACCCAGTACTTC
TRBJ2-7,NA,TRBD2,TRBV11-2,CASSLDLTSGNSYEQYF,TGTGCCAGCAGCTTAGATCTGACTAGCGGGAACTCCTACGAGCAGTACTTC
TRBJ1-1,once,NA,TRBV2,CASSNVLALGLNTEAFF,TGTGCCAGCAGCAATGTTCTAGCCCTGGGTTTGAACACTGAAGCTTTCTTT
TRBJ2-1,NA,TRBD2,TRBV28,CASTVTGDSGASSYNEQFF,TGTGCCAGCACCGTTACGGGGGATAGCGGGGCAAGCTCCTACAATGAGCAGTTCTTC
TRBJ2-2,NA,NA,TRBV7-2,CASTRGSANTGELFF,TGTGCCAGCACTCGTGGGAGTGCGAACACCGGGGAGCTGTTTTTT
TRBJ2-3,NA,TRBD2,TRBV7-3,CASSLTFLAGHLVTSTDTQYF,TGTGCCAGCAGCTTAACGTTTTTAGCGGGTCACTTAGTCACTAGCACAGATACGCAGTATTTT
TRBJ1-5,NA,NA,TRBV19,CASSIGAQPQHF,TGTGCCAGTAGTATAGGCGCTCAGCCCCAGCATTTT
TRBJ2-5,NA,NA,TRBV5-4,CASSWTVQKETQYF,TGTGCCAGCAGCTGGACAGTGCAGAAAGAGACCCAGTACTTC
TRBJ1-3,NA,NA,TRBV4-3,CASSQALSSGNTIYF,TGCGCCAGCAGCCAAGCTCTCAGCTCTGGAAACACCATATATTTT
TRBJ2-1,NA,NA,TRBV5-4,CASSSGTLRYNEQFF,TGTGCCAGCAGCTCCGGGACACTCCGCTACAATGAGCAGTTCTTC
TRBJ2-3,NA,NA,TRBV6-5,CASSWRGTDTQYF,TGTGCCAGCAGTTGGCGGGGCACAGATACGCAGTATTTT
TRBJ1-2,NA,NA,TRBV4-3,CASSHTGTNYGYTF,TGCGCCAGCAGCCACACAGGGACTAACTATGGCTACACCTTC
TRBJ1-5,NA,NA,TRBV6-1,CASSELDSYSNQPQHF,TGTGCCAGCAGTGAACTCGACAGCTATAGCAATCAGCCCCAGCATTTT
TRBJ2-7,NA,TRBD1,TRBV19,CASSGTGANEQYF,TGTGCCAGTAGCGGGACAGGGGCCAACGAGCAGTACTTC
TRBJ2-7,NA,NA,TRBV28,CASSPGEGYEQYF,TGTGCCAGCAGTCCAGGGGAAGGCTACGAGCAGTACTTC
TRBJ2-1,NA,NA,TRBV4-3,CASSLSGSSYNEQFF,TGCGCCAGCAGCCTCTCGGGTAGCTCCTACAATGAGCAGTTCTTC
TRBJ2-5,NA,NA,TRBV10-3,CAISEEAAQETQYF,TGTGCCATCAGTGAGGAAGCGGCACAAGAGACCCAGTACTTC
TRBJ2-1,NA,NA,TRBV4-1,CASSQPAGSYNEQFF,TGCGCCAGCAGCCAACCCGCGGGCTCCTACAATGAGCAGTTCTTC
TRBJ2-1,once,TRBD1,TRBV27,CASSLGQAKQFF,TGTGCCAGCAGCCTAGGACAGGCAAAGCAGTTCTTC
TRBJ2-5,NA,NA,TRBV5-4,CASSVDYLGETQYF,TGTGCCAGCAGCGTGGACTATCTTGGGGAGACCCAGTACTTC
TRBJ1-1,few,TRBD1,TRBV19,CASSPDRESDTEAFF,TGTGCCAGTAGCCCCGACAGGGAGTCGGACACTGAAGCTTTCTTT
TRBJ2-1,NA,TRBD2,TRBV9,CASSVASSPAGLRNEQFF,TGTGCCAGCAGCGTAGCTTCGTCCCCAGCGGGACTGAGGAATGAGCAGTTCTTC
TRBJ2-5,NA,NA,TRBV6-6,CASSYPGAWETQYF,TGTGCCAGCAGTTACCCAGGGGCGTGGGAGACCCAGTACTTC
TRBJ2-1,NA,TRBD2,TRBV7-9,CASSLDVGTSGIINEQFF,TGTGCCAGCAGCTTAGATGTAGGGACTAGCGGGATAATCAATGAGCAGTTCTTC
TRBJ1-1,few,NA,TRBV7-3,CASSFRGGTEAFF,TGTGCCAGCAGCTTTAGGGGGGGCACTGAAGCTTTCTTT
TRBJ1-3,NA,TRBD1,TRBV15,CATSRDRSPGNTIYF,TGTGCCACCAGCAGGGACAGGTCGCCGGGAAACACCATATATTTT
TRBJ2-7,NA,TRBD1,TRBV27,CASRPQTGDYEQYF,TGTGCCAGCAGGCCTCAAACAGGGGACTACGAGCAGTACTTC
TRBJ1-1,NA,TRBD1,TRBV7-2,CASSFSTGRNTEAFF,TGTGCCAGCAGCTTCTCGACAGGGCGGAACACTGAAGCTTTCTTT
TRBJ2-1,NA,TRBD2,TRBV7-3,CASSLKTSGRASEQFF,TGTGCCAGCAGCTTAAAAACTAGCGGGAGGGCCAGCGAGCAGTTCTTC
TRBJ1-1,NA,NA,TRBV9,CASSVDRREEAFF,TGTGCCAGCAGCGTAGATCGGAGGGAGGAAGCTTTCTTT
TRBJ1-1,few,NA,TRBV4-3,CASSQGGTTEAFF,TGCGCCAGCAGCCAGGGGGGGACCACTGAAGCTTTCTTT
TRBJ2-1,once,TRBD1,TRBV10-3,CAIGGQGGNEQFF,TGTGCCATCGGGGGACAGGGCGGCAATGAGCAGTTCTTC
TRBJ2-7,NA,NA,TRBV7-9,CASTGWTDYEQYF,TGTGCCAGCACAGGGTGGACAGACTACGAGCAGTACTTC
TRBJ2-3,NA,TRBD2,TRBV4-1,CASSQLRLAGGTDTQYF,TGCGCCAGCAGCCAACTAAGACTAGCGGGGGGCACAGATACGCAGTATTTT
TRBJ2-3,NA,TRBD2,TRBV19,CASSTRLAGVTTDTQYF,TGTGCCAGTAGTACACGACTAGCGGGAGTTACAACAGATACGCAGTATTTT
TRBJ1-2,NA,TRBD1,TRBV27,CASRSKGQGDGYTF,TGTGCCAGCAGATCCAAAGGACAGGGGGATGGCTACACCTTC
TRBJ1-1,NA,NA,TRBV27,CASSLRSVDSNTEAFF,TGTGCCAGCAGTTTAAGGTCGGTGGACAGTAACACTGAAGCTTTCTTT
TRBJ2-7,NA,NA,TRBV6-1,CASFSDRPVLEEQYF,TGTGCCAGTTTCTCCGACAGGCCCGTCTTAGAAGAGCAGTACTTC
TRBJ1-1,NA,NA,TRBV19,CASSGRWGPNTEAFF,TGTGCCAGTAGTGGCCGGTGGGGCCCGAACACTGAAGCTTTCTTT
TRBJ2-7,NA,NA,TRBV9,CASSVLQGGEQYF,TGTGCCAGCAGCGTATTGCAGGGCGGCGAGCAGTACTTC
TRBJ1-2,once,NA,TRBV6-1,CASSEGGSYGYTF,TGTGCCAGCAGTGAGGGGGGGTCCTATGGCTACACCTTC
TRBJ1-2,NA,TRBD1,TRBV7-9,CASSLGQSYGYTF,TGTGCCAGCAGCCTGGGACAGAGTTATGGCTACACCTTC
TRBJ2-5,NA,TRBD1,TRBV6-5,CASSTRDRGRETQYF,TGTGCCAGCAGCACCCGCGACAGGGGGCGGGAGACCCAGTACTTC
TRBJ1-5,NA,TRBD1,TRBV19,CAGDRGDQPQHF,TGTGCCGGGGACAGGGGCGATCAGCCCCAGCATTTT
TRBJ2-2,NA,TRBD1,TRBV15,CATSRGTGVNTGELFF,TGTGCCACCAGCAGGGGGACAGGGGTAAACACCGGGGAGCTGTTTTTT
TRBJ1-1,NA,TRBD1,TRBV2,CASSEDTGGTEAFF,TGTGCCAGCAGTGAGGATACAGGGGGCACTGAAGCTTTCTTT
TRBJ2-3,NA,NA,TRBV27,CASSSLGGTDTQYF,TGTGCCAGCAGTTCCCTGGGCGGCACAGATACGCAGTATTTT